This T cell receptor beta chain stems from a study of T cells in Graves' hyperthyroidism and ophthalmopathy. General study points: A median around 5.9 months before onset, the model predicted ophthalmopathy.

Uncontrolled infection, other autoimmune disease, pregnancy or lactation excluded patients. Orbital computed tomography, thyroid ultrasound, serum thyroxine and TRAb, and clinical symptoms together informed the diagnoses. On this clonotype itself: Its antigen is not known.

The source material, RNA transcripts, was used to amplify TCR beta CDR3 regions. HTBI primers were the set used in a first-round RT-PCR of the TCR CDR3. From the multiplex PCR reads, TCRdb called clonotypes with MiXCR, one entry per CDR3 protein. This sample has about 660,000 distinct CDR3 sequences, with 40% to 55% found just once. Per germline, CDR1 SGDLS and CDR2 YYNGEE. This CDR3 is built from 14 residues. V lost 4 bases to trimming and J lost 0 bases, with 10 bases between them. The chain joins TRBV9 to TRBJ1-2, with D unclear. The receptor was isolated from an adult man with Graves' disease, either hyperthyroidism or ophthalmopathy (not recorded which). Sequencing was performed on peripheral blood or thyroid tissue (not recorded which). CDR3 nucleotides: TGTGCCAGCAGCCAAGTAACAACTAACTATGGCTACACCTTC. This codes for CASSQVTTNYGYTF.